Listed below are T cell receptor beta chains from one sample, sequenced in a study of blood T cell repertoires in COVID-19. Some clones are missing from TCRdb's copy, which holds only in-frame ones; the method was immunoSEQ multiplex PCR. The table includes fewer than 60,000 clones, about 80% detected once. Sample: peripheral blood. The receptors originated from a man aged 65-85 years with acute or convalescent COVID-19. CDR3s include the opening cysteine and the closing phenylalanine or tryptophan. D genes are given only for firm matches. Clone size is shown for a subset of rows, as once, few, many or a class of expanded clone.

clone_size	d_call	v_call	j_call	cdr3_nt	cdr3_aa
-	TRBD1	TRBV6-2/TRBV6-3	TRBJ2-2	TGTGCCAGCAGTCGACAGGGGGACACCGGGGAGCTGTTTTTT	CASSRQGDTGELFF
-	TRBD1	TRBV9	TRBJ2-5	TGTGCCAGCAGCGTGGGGACAGGGGGCCGAGAGACCCAGTACTTC	CASSVGTGGRETQYF
-	TRBD1	TRBV7-8	TRBJ1-5	TGTGCCAGCAGCTACCGACAGGGGGACCGGCCCCAGCATTTT	CASSYRQGDRPQHF
-	-	TRBV3-1/TRBV3-2	TRBJ2-1	TGTGCCAGCAGCCAAGTGATGCAGGGTCCATTTGAGCAGTTCTTC	CASSQVMQGPFEQFF
few	-	TRBV30	TRBJ1-5	TGTGCCTGGAGTGCTCAGGGGTGGGTACAGCCCCAGCATTTT	CAWSAQGWVQPQHF
few	TRBD1	TRBV12-5	TRBJ1-3	TGTGCTAGTGGTAGGTGGACAGGGCGGTCTGGAAACACCATATATTTT	CASGRWTGRSGNTIYF
medium-sized	-	TRBV12-3/TRBV12-4	TRBJ1-2	TGTGCCAGCAGTTTTTCGACAGGTGGCTACACCTTC	CASSFSTGGYTF
-	-	TRBV7-9	TRBJ2-1	TGTGCCAGCAGCTTTCAGAGGAGCAATGAGCAGTTCTTC	CASSFQRSNEQFF
-	-	TRBV12-3/TRBV12-4	TRBJ2-7	TGTGCCAGCAGTTCCCCCACTAGTGACGAGCAGTACTTC	CASSSPTSDEQYF
-	-	TRBV14	TRBJ2-5	TGTGCCAGCAGCCGCAGACAGGGAGGCGAGACCCAGTACTTC	CASSRRQGGETQYF
-	TRBD2	TRBV3-1/TRBV3-2	TRBJ2-6	TGTGCCAGCAGCCACCTGATAGCGGGTATTTCTGGGGCCAACGTCCTGACTTTC	CASSHLIAGISGANVLTF
few	-	TRBV2	TRBJ1-1	TGTGCCAGCAGTGACGGTGGTGAAGCTTTCTTT	CASSDGGEAFF
-	TRBD2	TRBV5-1	TRBJ2-2	TGCGCCAGCAGCTTGTATTCTAGCGGGGCATTTAACACCGGGGAGCTGTTTTTT	CASSLYSSGAFNTGELFF
-	TRBD2	TRBV7-3	TRBJ2-7	TGTGCCAGCTCAAAGACGGCTAGCGGGAGGACTAGTCCCTACGAGCAGTACTTC	CASSKTASGRTSPYEQYF
-	-	TRBV9	TRBJ2-3	TGTGCCAGCTCGAGGGAGTTTACAGATACGCAGTATTTT	CASSREFTDTQYF
-	TRBD1	TRBV29-1	TRBJ1-3	TGCAGCGTCAAGGACAGGATGAACACCATATATTTT	CSVKDRMNTIYF
many	TRBD1	TRBV7-2	TRBJ1-2	TGTGCCAGCAGCTTAGCCGACAGGGGTGATGGCTACACCTTC	CASSLADRGDGYTF
-	TRBD1	TRBV18	TRBJ2-5	TGTGCCAGCTCCGGCGCCAGGGGGCAAGAGACCCAGTACTTC	CASSGARGQETQYF
-	TRBD2	TRBV18	TRBJ2-4	TGTGCCAGCTCACGGGGGACAGCGGGAGGAAGAAACATTCAGTACTTC	CASSRGTAGGRNIQYF